The rows below give T cell receptor beta chains drawn from one sample of a study of cytomegalovirus exposure and HLA in healthy donors. Some clones are missing from TCRdb's copy, which holds only in-frame ones; the method was immunoSEQ multiplex PCR. The sample records some 80,000 clones, 85% to 95% being singletons. The sample was PBMCs. Receptors were obtained from a woman between 18 and 29 years old in good health and CMV-seronegative. Each CDR3 is given with its conserved first and last residue. Each record gives: V gene, D gene, J gene, CDR3 length, clone size, CDR3 protein, CDR3 DNA. The D gene is left open where the match is weak. Rows give clone size only sometimes, using once, few, many, or a class for an expanded clone.

>TRBV7-2|TRBD1|TRBJ2-2|15|.
CASKATGAWPGELFF
TGTGCCAGCAAAGCTACAGGGGCTTGGCCCGGGGAGCTGTTTTTT
>TRBV19|TRBD2|TRBJ2-3|15|.
CASTSSGLVPDTQYF
TGTGCCAGTACCTCTAGCGGGCTCGTACCAGATACGCAGTATTTT
>TRBV6-6|TRBD2|TRBJ2-1|15|.
CASRAGGPGYNEQFF
TGTGCCAGCCGAGCGGGGGGGCCTGGGTACAATGAGCAGTTCTTC
>TRBV6-6|.|TRBJ1-5|15|.
CASRLSGFPDQPQHF
TGTGCCAGCAGATTATCAGGGTTTCCGGATCAGCCCCAGCATTTT
>TRBV6-5|.|TRBJ1-3|13|.
CASSPITGNTIYF
TGTGCCAGCAGTCCTATTACGGGAAACACCATATATTTT
>TRBV5-1|.|TRBJ1-4|14|.
CASSLDRSVEKLFF
TGCGCCAGCAGCTTGGACAGGTCGGTTGAAAAACTGTTTTTT
>TRBV6-5|.|TRBJ1-3|14|.
CASSYDSIGNTIYF
TGTGCCAGCAGTTACGACAGCATTGGAAACACCATATATTTT
>TRBV27|.|TRBJ1-6|13|.
CASRGGNNSPLHF
TGTGCCAGCAGGGGAGGAAATAATTCACCCCTCCACTTT
>TRBV6-5|TRBD1|TRBJ1-2|15|.
CASSYSGQGASGYTF
TGTGCCAGCAGTTACTCCGGCCAGGGGGCGTCTGGCTACACCTTC
>TRBV9|TRBD2|TRBJ2-3|15|.
CASDTSGTSTDTQYF
TGTGCCAGCGACACTAGCGGGACTAGCACAGATACGCAGTATTTT
>TRBV7-7|TRBD1|TRBJ2-3|15|.
CASSRGQGGTDTQYF
TGTGCCAGCAGCCGAGGACAGGGTGGCACAGATACGCAGTATTTT
>TRBV19|.|TRBJ1-2|14|.
CASSSGDSFYGYTF
TGTGCCAGTAGCTCCGGCGACAGTTTCTATGGCTACACCTTC
>TRBV10-3|TRBD2|TRBJ2-1|14|once
CATVPGLAVNEQFF
TGTGCCACCGTACCGGGACTAGCGGTAAATGAGCAGTTCTTC
>TRBV7-8|.|TRBJ2-1|12|.
CASSTGTNEQFF
TGTGCCAGCAGTACAGGGACGAATGAGCAGTTCTTC
>TRBV7-8|.|TRBJ1-2|15|.
CASSLLSGSNYGYTF
TGTGCCAGCAGCTTACTTTCAGGGTCTAACTATGGCTACACCTTC
>TRBV7-2|TRBD2|TRBJ2-5|15|.
CASSSSGGSGETQYF
TGTGCCAGCAGCTCGTCGGGGGGGTCGGGAGAGACCCAGTACTTC
>TRBV7-7|TRBD1|TRBJ1-6|13|.
CASSLEGGAPLHF
TGTGCCAGCAGCTTGGAAGGGGGCGCACCCCTCCACTTT
>TRBV5-5|TRBD2|TRBJ2-5|16|.
CASSTGLAGGVETQYF
TGTGCCAGCAGCACGGGACTAGCGGGAGGGGTTGAGACCCAGTACTTC
>TRBV28|.|TRBJ1-1|14|.
CASSLIKGGTEAFF
TGTGCCAGCAGTTTAATAAAGGGAGGCACTGAAGCTTTCTTT
>TRBV15|.|TRBJ1-3|16|.
CATSRGGQSRGNTIYF
TGTGCCACCAGCAGAGGTGGACAGTCCCGGGGAAACACCATATATTTT
>TRBV7-8|TRBD1|TRBJ1-5|15|once
CASSLEPRGRQPQHF
TGTGCCAGCAGCCTAGAGCCTAGGGGGCGGCAGCCCCAGCATTTT
>TRBV4-3|.|TRBJ1-4|14|once
CASSQGEGSGKLFF
TGCGCCAGCAGCCAAGGTGAAGGGAGTGGAAAACTGTTTTTT
>TRBV7-9|.|TRBJ1-3|12|.
CAEESSGNTIYF
TGTGCAGAAGAGAGCTCTGGAAACACCATATATTTT
>TRBV19|.|TRBJ1-2|15|.
CASSIVEKPISGYTF
TGTGCCAGTAGTATAGTAGAGAAACCCATCTCCGGCTACACCTTC
>TRBV9|TRBD1|TRBJ2-7|14|.
CASSALTGGYEQYF
TGTGCCAGCAGCGCGCTCACAGGGGGCTACGAGCAGTACTTC
>TRBV19|TRBD2|TRBJ2-2|15|few
CASSVTSGNTGELFF
TGTGCCAGTAGTGTTACTAGCGGGAACACCGGGGAGCTGTTTTTT
>TRBV19|.|TRBJ2-1|11|.
CASTSYNEQFF
TGTGCCAGTACTTCGTACAATGAGCAGTTCTTC
>TRBV11-2|.|TRBJ2-3|15|.
CASSLERGRGDTQYF
TGTGCCAGCAGCTTAGAGCGAGGACGGGGAGATACGCAGTATTTT